The 18 T cell receptor beta chains below all came from one sample that was sequenced in a study of identical twins. MiXCR, run by TCRdb on the 5' RACE reads, gives a single entry per CDR3 protein. The repertoire holds roughly 630,000 distinct CDR3 sequences, with under 8.5% as singletons. This same sample was also part of a study on yellow fever vaccine responses in identical twins.

Sequencing used PBMCs. These receptors originate from a woman under 30 in good health.

This clonotype came up many times. This sequence joins TRBV12-3 or TRBV12-4 and TRBJ2-7; TRBD1 agrees at 7 bases. Trimming took 5 bases from V and 1 from J; bases not matched to a gene: 11. CDR3 size: 16 residues. The CDR3 DNA sequence: TGTGCCAGCAGTAGGGACAGTTGGACTTTATCCTACGAGCAGTACTTC. As protein: CASSRDSWTLSYEQYF.

This clonotype was observed many times. The chain recombines TRBV5-1 with TRBJ1-4, with 10 bases lining up with TRBD1. The CDR3 is 16 residues long. Germline-derived CDR1 and CDR2 are SGHRS and YFSETQ. V dropped 4 bases and J dropped 7; count of bases not matched to a gene: 10. The CDR3 nucleotides are TGCGCCAGCAGCCGGGCTACGACAGGGGGCGTTGAAAAACTGTTTTTT. This translates into CASSRATTGGVEKLFF. Drawing the rest from reference TRBV5-1 and TRBJ1-4, the complete variable domain is KAGVTQTPRYLIKTRGQQVTLSCSPISGHRSVSWYQQTPGQGLQFLFEYFSETQRNKGNFPGRFSGRQFSNSRSEMNVSTLELGDSALYLCASSRATTGGVEKLFFGSGTQLSVL.

This chain joins TRBV9 and TRBJ2-5; 7 bases match TRBD2. This CDR3 region has 11 residues. The germline CDR1 and CDR2 sequences are SGDLS and YYNGEE. J lost 10 bases, V lost 2 bases, and 2 bases had no gene match. The DNA for the CDR3 is TGTGCCAGCAGCGTGGGGGGGATCCAGTACTTC. Encoded protein: CASSVGGIQYF. Filled out from reference TRBV9 and TRBJ2-5, the complete variable domain reads DSGVTQTPKHLITATGQRVTLRCSPRSGDLSVYWYQQSLDQGLQFLIQYYNGEERAKGNILERFSAQQFPDLHSELNLSSLELGDSALYFCASSVGGIQYFGPGTRLLVL.

This clonotype has a count of ten or more. V is TRBV15 and J is TRBJ1-5; 9 nucleotides agree with TRBD1. J gave up 0 bases and V 0 bases, and 3 bases lay outside the gene matches. The CDR3 sequence is 17 residues long. CDR1 is LNHNV, CDR2 YYDKDF, per germline (reference sequence). The CDR3 region is CATSREGQGYSNQPQHF. For the CDR3, the DNA is TGTGCCACCAGCAGAGAAGGACAGGGGTATAGCAATCAGCCCCAGCATTTT.

This clonotype was detected ten times or more. The chain combines TRBV14 with TRBJ2-7; 7 bases map to TRBD2. V lost 5 bases, J lost 3 bases, and 1 base stayed unmatched. Germline values: CDR1 SGHDN, CDR2 FVKESK. The CDR3 has 12 residues. DNA of the CDR3: TGTGCCAGCAGCGGCGGGAGCTACGAGCAGTACTTC. Translation gives CASSGGSYEQYF.

The chain has TRBV2 and TRBJ2-3; no reliable D call. The V and J ends lost 1 base and 4 bases respectively, with 12 bases between them. CDR3 length equals 15 residues. Per germline, CDR1 SNHLY and CDR2 FYNNEI. This CDR3 reads CASSEEAAPPDTQYF. The CDR3 DNA follows: TGTGCCAGCAGTGAAGAAGCCGCTCCCCCAGATACGCAGTATTTT.

The genes are TRBV3-1 and TRBJ1-1; D possibly corresponds to TRBD1 (6 bases). The germline V gene encodes CDR1 LGHDT and CDR2 YNNKEL (reference sequence). The CDR3 consists of 15 residues. V lost 4 bases to trimming and J lost 1 base, with 13 bases between them. The CDR3 bases are TGTGCCAGCAGCCGCGCGGGGGCGACGAACACTGAAGCTTTCTTT. Residues: CASSRAGATNTEAFF.

V usage is TRBV5-1 and J usage is TRBJ2-5, with D perhaps TRBD1 (5 bases). The CDR3 totals 15 residues. Germline V gives CDR1 SGHRS, CDR2 YFSETQ. V lost 0 bases, J lost 0 bases, and 9 bases lay in between. DNA of the CDR3: TGCGCCAGCAGCTTGGCCGACAGATACCAAGAGACCCAGTACTTC. This encodes CASSLADRYQETQYF.

The chain joins TRBV6-5 to TRBJ2-5, with D hard to call. V was trimmed by 0 bases and J by 1 base, leaving 15 bases between them. This CDR3 is 17 amino acids long. Germline V CDR1 and CDR2: MNHEY, SVGAGI. The CDR3 region is CASSYSPSRVAQETQYF. Written as DNA, the CDR3 is TGTGCCAGCAGTTACTCTCCATCGCGAGTCGCCCAAGAGACCCAGTACTTC.

The gene calls are TRBV6-1 and TRBJ1-1; D remains unclear. Germline V lookup: CDR1 MNHNS, CDR2 SASEGT. The CDR3 is 14 residues long. V dropped 5 bases and J dropped 0 bases, with 10 bases sitting between them. CDR3 residues: CASSKENMNTEAFF. The DNA for the CDR3 is TGTGCCAGCAGTAAGGAGAACATGAACACTGAAGCTTTCTTT.

There are a few counts of this clonotype. The chain couples TRBV7-2 to TRBJ2-7; TRBD2 is a possible D gene (5 bases). Trimming removed 3 bases at V and 2 bases at J, with 8 bases between. Germline V gene sequence: CDR1 SGHTA, CDR2 FQGNSA. The CDR3 loop spans 13 amino acids. The DNA for the CDR3 is TGTGCCAGCAGCTTCGGGGAGACCTACGAGCAGTACTTC. Translation: CASSFGETYEQYF.

A note on this clonotype: A much bigger clone sits one base away, suggesting this may be a read error. The chain links TRBV4-1 to TRBJ2-2; possible D gene TRBD2, 7 bases. The CDR3 is 17 residues long. Germline V gives CDR1 MGHRA, CDR2 YSYEKL. The CDR3 protein is CASSQDKRGANTGELVF. The CDR3 nucleotides are TGCGCCAGCAGCCAAGACAAACGGGGGGCGAACACCGGGGAGCTGGTTTTT.

The chain is built from TRBV4-2 and TRBJ2-5; 8 bases map to TRBD1. Germline V gives CDR1 LGHNA, CDR2 YNFKEQ. This CDR3 is 15 amino acids long. The V and J ends lost 1 base and 1 base, in that order; junction bases with no gene match: 2. Written as DNA, the CDR3 is TGTGCCAGCAGCCAAGGACAGGGGTTCCAAGAGACCCAGTACTTC. Residues: CASSQGQGFQETQYF.

This clonotype has only a few counts. V usage is TRBV4-2 and J usage is TRBJ2-1, with TRBD1 as a possible D gene (6 bases). The CDR3 totals 15 residues. Germline loops: CDR1 LGHNA, CDR2 YNFKEQ. V was cut by 0 bases and J by 7 bases, with 13 bases left in between. CDR3 region: CASSQDGGRENEQFF. The CDR3 DNA is TGTGCCAGCAGCCAAGATGGGGGCAGGGAGAATGAGCAGTTCTTC.

This rearrangement joins TRBV11-2 to TRBJ1-6, with a possible D match to TRBD1 (6 bases). This CDR3 region has 15 residues. Trimming removed 3 bases at V and 9 bases at J, with 15 bases between. Germline CDR1 SGHAT, CDR2 FQNNGV. The CDR3: CASSLLTQGSSPLHF. The DNA for the CDR3 is TGTGCCAGCAGCTTGCTAACCCAGGGGAGTTCACCCCTCCACTTT.

This clonotype was recorded a few times. V and J are TRBV24-1 and TRBJ2-3; 11 bases fit TRBD2. Germline V CDR1 and CDR2: KGHDR, SFDVKD. This CDR3 contains 16 residues. V shed 3 bases and J 5 bases; nucleotides not matched to a gene: 6. This chain's CDR3 is CATSDALAGDGDTQYF. CDR3 coding DNA: TGTGCCACCAGTGATGCACTAGCGGGAGACGGAGATACGCAGTATTTT.

This clonotype appeared many times. The chain recombines TRBV19 with TRBJ2-2, with a weak D call TRBD2 (5 bases). Trimming pared 11 bases from V and 0 bases from J, leaving 10 bases between. In germline, CDR1 is LNHDA, CDR2 SQIVND (reference sequence). This CDR3 is built from 13 residues. The CDR3 protein is CASRGTNTGELFF. The CDR3 coding sequence is TGTGCCTCCCGGGGTACGAACACCGGGGAGCTGTTTTTT.

This rearrangement joins TRBV7-9 to TRBJ2-1; 10 positions agree with TRBD2. Germline-derived CDR1 and CDR2 are SEHNR and FQNEAQ (reference sequence). The ends lost 5 bases at V and 8 bases at J; junction bases unmatched: 12. The CDR3 runs 16 residues. CDR3 DNA sequence: TGTGCCAGCAGCGGACCCGGGGCTAGCGGGAGTTATGAGCAGTTCTTC. Residues: CASSGPGASGSYEQFF.